This T cell receptor (beta chain) is from a study of regulatory T cells in long-lasting Graves disease (dated by TCRdb to the early 2020s). As for the study more broadly: Antithyroid drugs had been taken for less than 3 months by newly diagnosed Graves' disease patients. Persistent Graves' disease patients were compared with newly diagnosed Graves' disease patients by peripheral blood TCR sequencing and RNA sequencing. The study was registered as a clinical trial and conducted in China. A total of about 35 samples underwent TCR sequencing, from around 13 patients with persistent Graves' disease and approximately 20 patients with newly diagnosed Graves' disease.

The time point label, as the study defines it: newly diagnosed GD, antithyroid drugs for less than 3 months. For both TCR sequencing and RNA sequencing, RNA was extracted from PBMCs using TRIzol. The diagnosis of Graves' disease followed American Thyroid Association guidelines. Patients for the study were recruited at an endocrinology department in Xi'an, China. Each patient gave around 9 milliliters of peripheral blood, collected in an EDTA anticoagulant tube. Ficoll Paque Plus density gradient separation was used to isolate PBMCs, and no further T cell sorting was done. An Agilent 2100 Bioanalyzer and agarose gel were used to assess RNA quality, and a NanoDrop 2000 was used to measure RNA concentration. This clonotype occurred many times. The clone's antigen remains unknown. The input lacks base qualities; no much larger clone sits a single base away. Library preparation employed multiplex PCR. The sample was run on an Illumina HiSeq 4000. iRepertoire HTBI primers and Arm-PCR amplification of CDR3 regions were used to construct TCR beta libraries. Gel purification was performed on PCR products prior to sequencing. The study's processing was this. Gene usage analysis of CDR3 amino acid clonotypes relied on the roughly 60 TRBV and 13 to 15 TRBJ segments identified across samples. COPE and FqMerger were used to merge filtered high-quality paired reads into contigs. BLAST was used to align contigs to IMGT TRBV, TRBD and TRBJ reference genes, with CDR3 defined following IMGT. Highly expanded clones were defined as clonotypes with a frequency above 0.1%. Shannon entropy was used to measure repertoire diversity, and the Gini coefficient was used to measure V-J evenness. A clonotype found in more than one individual was treated as public. The raw public reads went through TCRdb reprocessing: fastp at Q25, MiXCR clone calling, in-frame beta chains kept. Here each entry gathers all rows of one CDR3 protein and keeps the most common genes and DNA. In this record, the V and J calls reflect TCRdb's handling and not the investigators' own analysis. Counted in this sample were hundreds of thousands of distinct CDR3 sequences; 15% of them appeared once. The top ten clonotypes cover about 8.2% of the sample.

Results and caveats for the whole study, not just this receptor: The study examined only peripheral blood because the primary lesion, thyroid tissue, could not be accessed. Compared with newly diagnosed patients, persistent Graves' disease patients had lower TCR Shannon entropy and fewer highly expanded clones, which suggests clonal expansion. The authors noted that the small sample size was a limitation that may lower accuracy. Only the TCR beta chain was sequenced and analyzed. Patients with persistent disease shared more public clonotypes (about 3,000) than newly diagnosed patients did (nearly 1,000).

These same data were also listed under a study on T cells in Graves' hyperthyroidism and ophthalmopathy. Reported in the second study: Stable Graves' hyperthyroidism was defined as the absence of progression to ophthalmopathy over 18 months of follow-up. Hyperthyroidism patients were aged 18 to 65 years and newly diagnosed, with disease duration of less than 2 months. Exclusion was applied to patients with uncontrolled infections, other autoimmune diseases, pregnancy or lactation. Diagnoses were established on the basis of clinical symptoms, serum thyroxine and TRAb, thyroid ultrasound, and orbital computed tomography. A first-round RT-PCR of the TCR CDR3 used the HTBI primer set with the Qiagen OneStep RT-PCR kit. Most expanded thyroid clonotypes (frequency above 0.001) were also detected in blood, suggesting blood repertoires may reflect thyroid immune responses. A model built on a 13 V-J signature distinguished ophthalmopathy from stable hyperthyroidism, reaching over 85% sensitivity and about 81% specificity in cross-validation and 80%/75% in testing. In validation, progression to ophthalmopathy was predicted by the model with roughly 71% sensitivity and 72.22% specificity, a median of roughly 6.4 months before onset. To identify TCR V-J signatures that set the groups apart, the researchers used a discovery cohort of 100 patients, made up of roughly 40 with Graves' ophthalmopathy and around 58 with stable Graves' hyperthyroidism. Prospective prediction of ophthalmopathy was tested in an independent validation cohort of 18 to 20 hyperthyroidism patients and some 17 patients who later progressed to ophthalmopathy. For training and testing, the approximately 97 patients in the discovery cohort were randomly divided in a 7:3 ratio. Thyroid tissue and blood T-cell repertoires from about 6 Graves' hyperthyroidism patients were also compared in the study. After sampling, hyperthyroidism patients received methimazole starting at 30 mg daily, and ophthalmopathy patients received high-dose intravenous methylprednisolone. The libraries were constructed in a second round of multiplex PCR and then size-selected and purified. Libraries were sequenced paired-end with 100 bp reads on an Illumina HiSeq2000. SOAPnuke was used to process the raw data, throwing out any read that contained adapters or uncalled bases, had a mean Phred below 15, or lacked an exact constant-primer or identifier match. COPE v1.2.5 was used to merge the high-quality paired reads, and each unique nucleotide sequence was defined as a clonotype. Clonotypes were aligned to IMGT TRBV, TRBD and TRBJ reference segments using MiTCR v1.1. The analysis included only V-J combinations with a frequency above 0.0001, which together covered roughly 99% of the repertoires. A TCS score was defined as the ratio of F50 (clonal expansion) to E x V (chaos), with BLOSUM62-based TCRdist applied between CDR3 peptides within each V-J. Welch's t-statistics and random forest reduced roughly 500 V-J features to 13, which were used in a naive Bayes classifier (R e1071). Sample size was not statistically predetermined, and blinding of investigators to group allocation was not performed. According to the paper, TCR Vbeta CDR3 sequencing was carried out on more than 120 peripheral blood samples, which came from under 50 ophthalmopathy, approximately 72 hyperthyroidism and roughly 17 progressor patients.

The clonotype originates from a woman in her forties with Graves disease. Donor details come from another sample of the same person, matched by shared clones. Specimen: peripheral blood mononuclear cells (PBMCs), collected at new diagnosis, from a patient treated with antithyroid drugs.

CDR3 loop: CASSATGSGTEAFF. The bases read TGTGCCAGCAGCGCGACAGGGTCGGGCACTGAAGCTTTCTTT. Recombination connected TRBV9 to TRBJ1-1, with TRBD1 matching 7 junction bases. Based on the germline V gene, the CDR1 and CDR2 sequences are SGDLS and YYNGEE. The CDR3 numbers 14 residues from cysteine through phenylalanine. Just the 42-base CDR3 DNA is kept, in frame starting at base 1. Germline trimming amounts to 3 bases on V and 4 bases on J, with 6 as the count of junction bases outside the gene matches.